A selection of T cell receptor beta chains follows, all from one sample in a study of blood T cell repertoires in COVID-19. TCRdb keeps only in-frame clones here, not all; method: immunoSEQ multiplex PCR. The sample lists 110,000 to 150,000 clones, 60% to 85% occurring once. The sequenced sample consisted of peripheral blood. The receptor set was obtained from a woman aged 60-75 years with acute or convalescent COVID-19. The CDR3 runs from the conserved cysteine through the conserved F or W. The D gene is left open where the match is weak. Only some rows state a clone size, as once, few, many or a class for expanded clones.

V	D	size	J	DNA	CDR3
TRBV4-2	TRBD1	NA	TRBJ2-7	TGTGCCAGCAGCCAGGCCGGGACAGGGGGCTACGAGCAGTACTTC	CASSQAGTGGYEQYF
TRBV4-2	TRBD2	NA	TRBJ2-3	TGTGCCAGCAGCCAAGGGGGGGGTCTAGCGGGAGGGCGCCCAGATACGCAGTATTTT	CASSQGGGLAGGRPDTQYF
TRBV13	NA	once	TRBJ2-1	TGTGCCAGCAGCTTCGAGTCCGGTTTCGCCTACAATGAGCAGTTCTTC	CASSFESGFAYNEQFF
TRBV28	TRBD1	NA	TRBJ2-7	TGTGCCAGCAGGGCCAGACAGGGGCTAATCGGGCTAGCAAGTTTCGAGCAGTACTTC	CASRARQGLIGLASFEQYF
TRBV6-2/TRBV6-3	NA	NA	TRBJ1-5	TGTGCCAGCAGTTACATGCGGGCGAATCAGCCCCAGCATTTT	CASSYMRANQPQHF
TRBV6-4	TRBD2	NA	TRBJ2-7	TGTGCCAGCAGTGACTCGAATACTAGCGGGAGAGTCTCCTACGAGCAGTACTTC	CASSDSNTSGRVSYEQYF
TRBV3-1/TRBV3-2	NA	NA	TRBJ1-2	TGTGCCAGCAGCCCGGACCAGGGTTATGGCTACACCTTC	CASSPDQGYGYTF
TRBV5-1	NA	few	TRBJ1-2	TGCGCCAGCACTGGTACAGGAAACTATGGCTACACCTTC	CASTGTGNYGYTF
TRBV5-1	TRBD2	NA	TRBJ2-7	TGCGCCAGCAGCTTGGGGACTAGCCACTACGAGCAGTACTTC	CASSLGTSHYEQYF
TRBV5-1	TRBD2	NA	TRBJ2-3	TGCGCCAGCAGCTTCCTACTAGCGTCAGATCGATATACGCAGTATTTT	CASSFLLASDRYTQYF
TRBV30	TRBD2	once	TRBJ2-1	TGTGCCTGGAACGGCGGGAGGGGTGACGATGAGCAGTTCTTC	CAWNGGRGDDEQFF
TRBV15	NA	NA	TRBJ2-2	TGTGCCACCCCCGGGAAAGACACCGGGGAGCTGTTTTTT	CATPGKDTGELFF
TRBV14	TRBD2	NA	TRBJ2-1	TGTGCCAGCAGCCAATCCCAGCGGGACTACAATGAGCAGTTCTTC	CASSQSQRDYNEQFF
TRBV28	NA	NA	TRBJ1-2	TGTGCCAGCAGTTTCGGGTGGGGCGCGGCCGGCTACACCTTC	CASSFGWGAAGYTF
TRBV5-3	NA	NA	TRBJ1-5	TGTGCCAGAAGCTTGGCCGGGTGTGGCAATCAGCCCCAGCATTTT	CARSLAGCGNQPQHF
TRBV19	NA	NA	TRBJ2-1	TGTGCCAGTAGTAAGGGACTTCTCTCCTACAATGAGCAGTTCTTC	CASSKGLLSYNEQFF
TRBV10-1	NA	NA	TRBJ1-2	TGCGCCACACAAGACAGCGTCTATGGCTACACCTTC	CATQDSVYGYTF
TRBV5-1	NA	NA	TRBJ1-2	TGCGCCAGCAGCCGAAATACTCCGACAGGCGTCGGCTACACCTTC	CASSRNTPTGVGYTF
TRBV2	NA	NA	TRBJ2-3	TGTGCCAGCAAGGGAGCGGCCTCTAGCACAGATACGCAGTATTTT	CASKGAASSTDTQYF
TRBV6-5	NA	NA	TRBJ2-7	TGTGCCAGCAGTTACTCCAGGGCCCAACCCTACGAGCAGTACTTC	CASSYSRAQPYEQYF
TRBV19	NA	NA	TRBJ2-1	TGTGCCAGTAGTACCCAGAATCCCCTCGACAGGAACAATGAGCAGTTCTTC	CASSTQNPLDRNNEQFF
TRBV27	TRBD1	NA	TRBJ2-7	TGTGCCAGCCGGAGGGGACAGGGGACCTACGAGCAGTACTTC	CASRRGQGTYEQYF
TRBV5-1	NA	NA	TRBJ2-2	TGCGCCAGCAGCTTGGCGGGTAGGAGAGAGGAGCTGTTTTTT	CASSLAGRREELFF
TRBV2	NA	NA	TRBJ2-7	TGTGCCAGCAGTGAAAGCAGGGGCTACGAGCAGTACTTC	CASSESRGYEQYF
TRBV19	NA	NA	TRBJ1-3	TGTGCCAGTAGAACGGACAGAACTGGAAACACCATATATTTT	CASRTDRTGNTIYF
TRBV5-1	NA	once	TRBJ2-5	TGCGCCAGCAGCCACTACTACCAAGAGACCCAGTACTTC	CASSHYYQETQYF